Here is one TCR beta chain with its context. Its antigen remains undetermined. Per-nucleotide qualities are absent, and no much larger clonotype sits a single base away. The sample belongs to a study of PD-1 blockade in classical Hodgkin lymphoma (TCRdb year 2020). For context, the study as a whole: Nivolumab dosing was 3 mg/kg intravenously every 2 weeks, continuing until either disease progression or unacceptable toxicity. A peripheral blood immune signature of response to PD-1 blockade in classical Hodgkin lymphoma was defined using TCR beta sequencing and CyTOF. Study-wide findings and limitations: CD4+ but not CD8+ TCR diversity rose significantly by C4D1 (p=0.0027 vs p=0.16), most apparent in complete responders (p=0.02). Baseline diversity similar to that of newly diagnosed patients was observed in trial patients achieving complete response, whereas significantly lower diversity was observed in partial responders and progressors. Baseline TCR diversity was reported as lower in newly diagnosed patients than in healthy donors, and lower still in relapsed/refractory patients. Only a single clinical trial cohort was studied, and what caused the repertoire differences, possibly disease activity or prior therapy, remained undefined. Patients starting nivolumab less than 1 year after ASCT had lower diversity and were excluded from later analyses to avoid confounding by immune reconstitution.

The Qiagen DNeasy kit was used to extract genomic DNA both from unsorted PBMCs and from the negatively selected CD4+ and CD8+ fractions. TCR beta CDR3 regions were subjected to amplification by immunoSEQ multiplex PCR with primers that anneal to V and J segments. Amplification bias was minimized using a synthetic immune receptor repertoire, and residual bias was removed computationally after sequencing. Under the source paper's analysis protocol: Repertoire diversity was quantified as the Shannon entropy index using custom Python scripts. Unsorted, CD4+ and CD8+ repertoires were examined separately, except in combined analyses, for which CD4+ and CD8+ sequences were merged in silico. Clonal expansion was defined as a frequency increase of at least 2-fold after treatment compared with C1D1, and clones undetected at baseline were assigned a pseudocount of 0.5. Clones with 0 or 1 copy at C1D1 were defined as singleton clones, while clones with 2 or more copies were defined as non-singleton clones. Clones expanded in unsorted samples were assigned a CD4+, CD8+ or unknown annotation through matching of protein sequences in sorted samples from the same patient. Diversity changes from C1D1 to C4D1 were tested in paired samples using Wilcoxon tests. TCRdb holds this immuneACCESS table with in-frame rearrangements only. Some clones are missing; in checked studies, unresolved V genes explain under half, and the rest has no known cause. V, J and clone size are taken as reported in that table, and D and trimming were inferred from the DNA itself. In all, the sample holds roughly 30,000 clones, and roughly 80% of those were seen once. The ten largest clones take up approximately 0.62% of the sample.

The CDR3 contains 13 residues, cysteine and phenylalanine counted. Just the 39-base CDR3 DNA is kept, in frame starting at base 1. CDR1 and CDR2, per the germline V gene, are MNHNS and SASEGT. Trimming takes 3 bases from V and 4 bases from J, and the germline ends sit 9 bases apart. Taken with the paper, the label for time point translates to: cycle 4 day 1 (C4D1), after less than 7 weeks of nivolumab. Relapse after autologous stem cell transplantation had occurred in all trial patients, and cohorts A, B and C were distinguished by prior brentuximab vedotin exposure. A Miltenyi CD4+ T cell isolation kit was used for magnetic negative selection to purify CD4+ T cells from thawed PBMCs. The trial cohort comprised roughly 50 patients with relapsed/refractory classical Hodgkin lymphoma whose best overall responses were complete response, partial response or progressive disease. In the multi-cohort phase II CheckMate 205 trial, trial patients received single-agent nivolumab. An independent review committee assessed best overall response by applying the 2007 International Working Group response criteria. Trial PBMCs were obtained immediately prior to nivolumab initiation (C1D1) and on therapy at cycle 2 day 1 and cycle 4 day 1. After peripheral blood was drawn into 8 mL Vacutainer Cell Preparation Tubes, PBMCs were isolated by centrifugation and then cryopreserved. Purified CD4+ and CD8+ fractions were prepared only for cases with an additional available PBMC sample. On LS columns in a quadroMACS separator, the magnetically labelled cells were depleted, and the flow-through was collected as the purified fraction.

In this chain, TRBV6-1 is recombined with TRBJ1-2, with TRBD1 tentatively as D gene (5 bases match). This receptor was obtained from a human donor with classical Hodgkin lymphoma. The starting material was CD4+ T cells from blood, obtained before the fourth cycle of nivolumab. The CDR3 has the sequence CASSDGGGYGYTF. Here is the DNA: TGTGCCAGCAGTGACGGGGGTGGCTATGGCTACACCTTC.